The entry below describes one T cell receptor beta chain. V lost 3 bases, J lost 6 bases, and 9 bases stayed unmatched. The CDR3 runs to 15 residues. Germline-derived CDR1 and CDR2 are LNHDA and SQIVND (reference sequence). Produced via immunoSEQ multiplex PCR; TCRdb's table is partial and in-frame only. The table lists around 1.4 million clones, 98% of them singletons, with around 0.33% in the top ten. The record originates from a study of shared clonotypes between healthy human individuals. This clonotype was obtained from a man younger than 45 in good health. The source material was naive CD4+ T cells sorted from blood. Subset: CD45RA+ positively selected. V usage is TRBV19 and J usage is TRBJ2-7, with TRBD2 identical over 9 bases. The CDR3 DNA sequence: TGTGCCAGTAGTATCTCTGGGACTAGCAAAGGCGAGCAGTACTTC. This encodes CASSISGTSKGEQYF.